This record covers a single T cell receptor (beta chain). What it binds is unknown. CDR1 and CDR2 (germline): MNHNS, SASEGT. Trimming cost V 10 bases and J 0 bases; bases outside gene matches: 3. The CDR3 is 13 residues long. This specimen belongs to a study of cytomegalovirus exposure and HLA in healthy donors. The wider study: Earlier, 100 million to 120 million unique TCR beta sequences were recovered from 200 million or so T cells by an analysis. Study conclusions and caveats: A few chains tied to CMV proved CMV antigen-specific in vitro.

With 60 Vbeta and 13 Jbeta primers, the PCR was carried out. Repertoires were generated with immunoSEQ multiplex PCR, while TCRdb's copy carries only in-frame clones and drops some. Of about 240,000 clones listed, about 81% are singletons. Healthy bone marrow donors supplied every sample. V and J are TRBV6-1 and TRBJ1-5; 7 nucleotides match TRBD1. The sample comprised PBMCs. The sequence was collected from a woman aged 60-75 years in good health and CMV-seropositive. CDR3 sequence: CATTGNSNQPQHF. CDR3 nucleotide sequence: TGTGCCACGACAGGGAATAGCAATCAGCCCCAGCATTTT.